One and the same sample provided the 27 T cell receptor beta chains below, sequenced in a study of T-cell reconstitution after alpha-beta-depleted transplantation in children. The library targeted TCRbeta and was prepared with unique molecular identifiers. TCRdb itself ran the PCR reads through MiXCR, one entry per CDR3 protein. The sample carries some 200,000 distinct CDR3 sequences, around 5.9% recorded once. Specimen: PBMCs, collected before TCRalphabeta/CD19-depleted stem cell transplant. All receptors derive from a girl under three years old with combined immunodeficiency, due to receive a stem cell transplant.

In its sample, this clonotype was seen many times. This chain uses TRBV5-1 with TRBJ2-5; the match to TRBD1 covers 10 bases. With V trimmed by 7 bases and J by 3 bases, 6 bases remained unmatched. Germline lookup yields CDR1 SGHRS and CDR2 YFSETQ. This CDR3 comprises 14 residues. CDR3 nucleotide sequence: TGCGCCAGCTTGCCCGGACAGGGGGAAGAGACCCAGTACTTC. It yields the protein CASLPGQGEETQYF. The full variable domain, its missing parts supplied by reference TRBV5-1 and TRBJ2-5, is KAGVTQTPRYLIKTRGQQVTLSCSPISGHRSVSWYQQTPGQGLQFLFEYFSETQRNKGNFPGRFSGRQFSNSRSEMNVSTLELGDSALYLCASLPGQGEETQYFGPGTRLLVL.

The table lists this clonotype with many counts. V usage is TRBV4-2 and J usage is TRBJ1-3; D is unresolved. The germline V and J ends were trimmed by 0 bases and 0 bases, with 9 bases remaining between them. The germline V gene encodes CDR1 LGHNA and CDR2 YNFKEQ. The CDR3 is 16 residues long. The DNA for the CDR3 is TGTGCCAGCAGCCAAGATCAGGTGCTCTCTGGAAACACCATATATTTT. It yields the protein CASSQDQVLSGNTIYF.

This clonotype came up many times. V and J are TRBV25-1 and TRBJ2-1, with 7 bases that match TRBD2. Germline CDR1 MGHDK, CDR2 SYGVNS. J was trimmed by 12 bases and V by 4 bases; bases with no gene match: 6. The CDR3 is made up of 12 amino acids. CDR3 loop: CASSGGGRGQFF. CDR3 in DNA: TGTGCCAGCAGTGGGGGAGGGCGGGGGCAGTTCTTC.

Concerning this clonotype itself: An end of the junction does not agree with germline; a read error may underlie this. V and J are TRBV12-3 or TRBV12-4 and TRBJ2-4; tentative D call: TRBD1 (6 bases). The CDR3 spans 14 residues. CDR3: CASSLGTAKNVQYF. The CDR3 nucleotides are TGTGCCAGCAGTTTAGGGACAGCCAAAAACGTTCAGTACTTC.

This clonotype was seen at least ten times. This sequence joins TRBV4-1 and TRBJ1-1; 7 bases agree with TRBD1. Germline CDR1 reads MGHRA; CDR2 reads YSYEKL. The V and J ends lost 1 base and 0 bases, in that order; junction bases with no gene match: 11. The CDR3 has 18 residues. The CDR3 reads CASSQGGGRGPMNTEAFF. CDR3 nucleotide sequence: TGCGCCAGCAGCCAAGGAGGGGGCAGGGGCCCGATGAACACTGAAGCTTTCTTT.

This clonotype was seen at least ten times. The J gene is TRBJ2-1, the V gene TRBV12-3 or TRBV12-4; tentative D call: TRBD2 (6 bases). The CDR3 covers 13 residues. Trimming stripped 7 bases from V and 4 bases from J, with 11 bases between. CDR3 in DNA: TGTGCCAGCACCGGGACTGGGTACAATGAGCAGTTCTTC. Translated, it gives CASTGTGYNEQFF.

The table lists this clonotype with many counts. V is TRBV5-1 and J is TRBJ2-1; 8 nucleotides match TRBD1. This CDR3 has 15 amino acids. After removal of 4 bases from V and 5 bases from J, the junction contained 8 bases not matched to a gene. Germline lookup yields CDR1 SGHRS and CDR2 YFSETQ. Here the CDR3 reads CASSLGQGWDNEQFF. As DNA, the CDR3 is TGCGCCAGCAGCCTCGGACAGGGATGGGACAATGAGCAGTTCTTC.

This clonotype was picked up many times. This sequence joins TRBV27 and TRBJ2-7; no definite D call. The length of the CDR3 is 14 residues. Germline values: CDR1 MNHEY, CDR2 SMNVEV (reference sequence). With 5 bases removed from V and 4 bases from J, the gap between germline ends came to 15 bases. CDR3 loop: CASSRTTPIYEQYF. CDR3 in DNA: TGTGCCAGCAGTCGAACTACACCTATTTACGAGCAGTACTTC.

This clonotype has ten or more counts. The genes are TRBV5-1 and TRBJ2-7; 10 positions match TRBD1. The V gene end was trimmed by 3 bases and the J gene end by 4 bases; junction bases not matched to a gene: 4. The CDR3 is made up of 14 amino acids. Germline V gene data show CDR1 as SGHRS and CDR2 as YFSETQ. In nucleotides, the CDR3 is TGCGCCAGCAGCTCCGGGACAGGGGAGTACGAGCAGTACTTC. As protein: CASSSGTGEYEQYF.

This clonotype was picked up many times. DNA of the CDR3: TGTGCCAGCAGTTACTCTCGCGGGGGACCTTACGAGCAGTACTTC. Amino acids: CASSYSRGGPYEQYF. V and J are TRBV6-5 and TRBJ2-7; 7 nucleotides align to TRBD2. The V segment lost 0 bases and the J segment 4 bases; nucleotides outside the gene matches: 6. The CDR3 has 15 residues. The germline V gene has CDR1 MNHEY and CDR2 SVGAGI.

This clonotype was counted ten times or more. The V and J genes are TRBV5-1 and TRBJ2-4; D is ambiguous. Germline V CDR1 and CDR2: SGHRS, YFSETQ. The CDR3 is 13 residues long. Deletions cut 1 base from V and 4 bases from J, with 6 bases between. The CDR3 is CASSLSTKNIQYF. DNA of the CDR3: TGCGCCAGCAGCTTGAGTACAAAAAACATTCAGTACTTC.

In its sample, this clonotype was seen many times. CDR3 nucleotides: TGCGCCAGCAGCTTGCCGGGTCGTACTTGCTCTGGAAACACCATATATTTT. As protein: CASSLPGRTCSGNTIYF. V is TRBV5-1 and J is TRBJ1-3; D call uncertain. This CDR3 has 17 amino acids. V dropped 1 base and J dropped 0 bases, with 14 bases sitting between them. CDR1 and CDR2 from the germline V gene are SGHRS and YFSETQ.

This clonotype occurred many times. The J gene is TRBJ2-3, the V gene TRBV7-3; D is uncertain. Trimming shortened V by 6 bases and J by 6 bases, and 19 bases separated the two germline ends. The germline CDR1 and CDR2 sequences are SGHTA and FQGTGA. The CDR3 loop spans 15 amino acids. This chain's CDR3 is CASSLQSPYWDTQYF. The CDR3 region has the DNA TGTGCCAGCAGTTTACAATCCCCATACTGGGATACGCAGTATTTT.

This clonotype was observed at least ten times. This chain uses TRBV5-1 with TRBJ2-1; 10 nucleotides line up with TRBD2. The CDR3 totals 18 residues. V gave up 4 bases and J gave up 0 bases; unmatched junction bases: 10. Looked up from germline, CDR1 is SGHRS and CDR2 is YFSETQ. The CDR3 DNA reads as TGCGCCAGCAGCCCCGGACTAGCGGTTTTGAGCTCCTACAATGAGCAGTTCTTC. Its translation: CASSPGLAVLSSYNEQFF. The variable domain in full, completed from reference TRBV5-1 and TRBJ2-1, reads KAGVTQTPRYLIKTRGQQVTLSCSPISGHRSVSWYQQTPGQGLQFLFEYFSETQRNKGNFPGRFSGRQFSNSRSEMNVSTLELGDSALYLCASSPGLAVLSSYNEQFFGPGTRLTVL.

The sample holds many counts of this clonotype. V gene TRBV28 combines with J gene TRBJ2-5; D is unresolved. The V gene lost 3 bases and the J gene lost 2 bases, with 16 bases spanning the gap. The germline CDR1 and CDR2 sequences are MDHEN and SYDVKM. CDR3 size: 16 residues. Here the CDR3 reads CASSFFALDGQETQYF. The CDR3 coding sequence is TGTGCCAGCAGTTTTTTTGCTTTGGACGGACAAGAGACCCAGTACTTC.

This clonotype has ten or more counts. The chain carries TRBV4-1 and TRBJ2-2; D remains ambiguous. The V gene's germline CDR1 is MGHRA and CDR2 YSYEKL. CDR3 length: 16 residues. V lost 0 bases to trimming and J lost 4 bases, with 12 bases between them. CDR3 coding DNA: TGCGCCAGCAGCCAAGAAACGTCGAGCATCACCGGGGAGCTGTTTTTT. It codes for CASSQETSSITGELFF.

This chain connects TRBV19 to TRBJ1-1, with TRBD1 matching 8 bases. The trim removed 5 bases at V and 3 bases at J, leaving 2 bases unmatched. This CDR3 has 13 amino acids. In germline, CDR1 is LNHDA, CDR2 SQIVND (reference sequence). The CDR3 sequence is CASSPQGDTEAFF. The DNA of the CDR3 is TGTGCCAGTAGTCCACAGGGGGACACTGAAGCTTTCTTT.

This clonotype was seen repeatedly, ten times or more. The CDR3: CSVEDIGLAGIETQYF. CDR3 in DNA: TGCAGCGTTGAAGACATTGGACTAGCGGGGATCGAGACCCAGTACTTC. This rearrangement joins TRBV29-1 to TRBJ2-5, with 12 bases identical to TRBD2. Germline trimming cut 0 bases from V and 5 bases from J; bases unmatched to any gene: 7. The germline CDR1 and CDR2 sequences are SQVTM and ANQGSEA. The CDR3 runs to 16 residues.

The chain combines TRBV20-1 with TRBJ2-7; 7 bases are a match to TRBD1. The CDR3 sequence is 15 residues long. Germline-derived CDR1 and CDR2 are DFQATT and SNEGSKA (reference sequence). The junction had 9 bases not matched to a gene; V was cut back by 1 base and J by 3 bases. The CDR3 nucleotides read TGCAGTGCTAGAGGCCCGGGACAGACTATCTACGAGCAGTACTTC. This codes for CSARGPGQTIYEQYF.

This clonotype showed up many times. V and J are TRBV15 and TRBJ2-2, with TRBD2 as a possible D gene (6 bases). V lost 0 bases, J lost 5 bases, and 13 bases lay in between. There are 16 residues in the CDR3. Germline assignment: CDR1 LNHNV and CDR2 YYDKDF (reference sequence). CDR3 coding DNA: TGTGCCACCAGCAGAGAGGGGGGTTGGTGGACCGGGGAGCTGTTTTTT. Its translation: CATSREGGWWTGELFF.

There are many counts of this clonotype. The chain uses TRBV20-1 and TRBJ2-7; D is ambiguous. Germline lookup yields CDR1 DFQATT and CDR2 SNEGSKA (reference sequence). CDR3 length: 13 residues. The V end was cut by 6 bases, the J end by 0 bases, with 12 bases between. CDR3 sequence reads: CSARFRTSYEQYF. In nucleotides, the CDR3 is TGCAGTGCCCGCTTCAGGACCTCCTACGAGCAGTACTTC.

The V and J genes are TRBV9 and TRBJ2-1, with 7 nucleotides matching TRBD2. The CDR3 has 17 amino acids. V shed 4 bases, J shed 2 bases, and the junction held 12 bases outside the gene matches. Germline V gives CDR1 SGDLS, CDR2 YYNGEE. CDR3 sequence reads: CASSPGLGGGPYNEQFF. DNA of the CDR3: TGTGCCAGCAGCCCAGGGCTTGGGGGAGGGCCCTACAATGAGCAGTTCTTC.

This clonotype was seen ten or more times. This chain uses TRBV15 with TRBJ2-1; D is possibly TRBD1 or TRBD2 (5 bases each). The germline V gene encodes CDR1 LNHNV and CDR2 YYDKDF (reference sequence). The CDR3 runs 16 residues. V shed 5 bases and J shed 0 bases, with 14 bases lying between them. CDR3 in DNA: TGTGCCACCAGCTTGCGCTGGGGGAGCTCCTACAATGAGCAGTTCTTC. Its translation is CATSLRWGSSYNEQFF. Variable domain in full (rest from reference TRBV15 and TRBJ2-1): DAMVIQNPRYQVTQFGKPVTLSCSQTLNHNVMYWYQQKSSQAPKLLFHYYDKDFNNEADTPDNFQSRRPNTSFCFLDIRSPGLGDTAMYLCATSLRWGSSYNEQFFGPGTRLTVL.

This rearrangement joins TRBV5-1 to TRBJ2-3, with 14 bases aligning to TRBD2. Unmatched junction bases numbered 6, after V lost 7 bases and J lost 5 bases. CDR3 length: 15 amino acids. Germline assignment: CDR1 SGHRS and CDR2 YFSETQ. The CDR3 bases are TGCGCCAGCTTAGACGGGACTAGCGGGGGAGATACGCAGTATTTT. This encodes CASLDGTSGGDTQYF.

This chain uses TRBV7-8 with TRBJ2-3, with D perhaps matching TRBD2 (6 bases). The CDR3 has 17 amino acids. The ends were cut back, 5 bases at V and 3 bases at J, with 21 bases in the middle. In germline, CDR1 is SGHVS, CDR2 FQNEAQ. CDR3 nucleotides: TGTGCCAGCAGCCCCTGGCCCCTACTAGCAGCGACAGATACGCAGTATTTT. The encoded protein is CASSPWPLLAATDTQYF.

In this sample, this clonotype turned up many times. The chain is built from TRBV6-5 and TRBJ2-7; possibly TRBD1 or TRBD2 for D (5 bases each). The CDR3 has 13 amino acids. V lost 7 bases to trimming and J lost 4 bases, with 14 bases between them. From germline, CDR1 is MNHEY and CDR2 SVGAGI. CDR3 sequence reads: CASTWDPPYEQYF. In DNA form, the CDR3 reads TGTGCCAGCACATGGGACCCCCCATACGAGCAGTACTTC.

The chain couples TRBV19 to TRBJ2-5, with a weak D call TRBD2 (7 bases). V was trimmed by 7 bases and J by 1 base, leaving 16 bases between them. Germline CDR1 reads LNHDA; CDR2 reads SQIVND (reference sequence). This CDR3 is 15 amino acids long. CDR3 bases: TGTGCCAGTACTCAAGGGGGGGGCCTCCAAGAGACCCAGTACTTC. Amino acids: CASTQGGGLQETQYF.